This T cell receptor beta chain is drawn from a study of cytomegalovirus exposure and HLA in healthy donors. Between the trimmed V and J ends, which lost 7 bases and 0 bases, there was a span of 13 bases. CDR1 is SNHLY and CDR2 is FYNNEI in the germline V gene. This CDR3 region has 16 residues. Vbeta (60) and Jbeta (13) primers were used in the PCR. Assay: immunoSEQ multiplex PCR; the TCRdb copy retains only in-frame clones and omits some. The sample consists of roughly 150,000 clones, over 70% of them appearing once. The source of this sequence is a woman between 18 and 30 years old in good health and CMV-seronegative. Material: PBMCs. The J gene is TRBJ2-6, the V gene TRBV2, with D possibly matching TRBD1 (5 bases). CDR3 in DNA: TGTGCCAGCAAGGCCCAGGGTCTCTCTGGGGCCAACGTCCTGACTTTC. This sequence encodes CASKAQGLSGANVLTF.